These 24 T cell receptor beta chains came from one sample sequenced in a study of blood T cell repertoires in COVID-19. The method was immunoSEQ multiplex PCR; TCRdb's version includes in-frame clones alone and lacks a portion of them. The sample contains approximately 290,000 clones, 90% of which appear only once. Sequencing was done on a sample of PBMCs or T cells enriched from blood (not recorded which). Every receptor here comes from a woman in her twenties or thirties who had recovered from COVID-19.

The chain combines TRBV25-1 with TRBJ1-6; D is perhaps TRBD1 (6 bases). V gave up 7 bases and J gave up 10 bases, with 17 bases separating them. Germline V gives CDR1 MGHDK, CDR2 SYGVNS. The CDR3 covers 14 residues. The CDR3 DNA follows: TGTGCCAGCACCGCACAGGGCCTTCAATCACCCCTCCACTTT. This codes for CASTAQGLQSPLHF. The full variable domain, with the rest looked up from reference TRBV25-1 and TRBJ1-6, is EADIYQTPRYLVIGTGKKITLECSQTMGHDKMYWYQQDPGMELHLIHYSYGVNSTEKGDLSSESTVSRIRTEHFPLTLESARPSHTSQYLCASTAQGLQSPLHFGNGTRLTVT.

This clone was detected a few times. J is TRBJ2-7 and V is TRBV6-2 or TRBV6-3; TRBD2 matches at 7 bases. The V gene end was trimmed by 2 bases and the J gene end by 0 bases; junction bases not matched to a gene: 10. Germline CDR1 MNHEY, CDR2 SVGEGT. This CDR3 region has 17 residues. CDR3 DNA: TGTGCCAGCAGTTACGTGGCTAGCGGTTGGGGCTCCTACGAGCAGTACTTC. Translation gives CASSYVASGWGSYEQYF.

The V call is TRBV3-1 (or the pseudogene TRBV3-2), the J call TRBJ2-3, with TRBD2 as a possible D gene (6 bases). Germline V CDR1 and CDR2: LGHDT, YNNKEL (reference sequence). This CDR3 spans 15 amino acids. Trimming took 1 base from V and 0 from J, leaving 8 bases between them. This CDR3 is CASSQGGRSTDTQYF. In DNA, the CDR3 is TGTGCCAGCAGCCAAGGAGGGAGGAGCACAGATACGCAGTATTTT.

The chain is built from TRBV7-2 and TRBJ1-2; D gene uncertain. Trimming left V 1 base short and J 6 bases short, with 9 bases between. Looked up from germline, CDR1 is SGHTA and CDR2 is FQGNSA. The CDR3 covers 13 residues. DNA of the CDR3: TGTGCCAGCAGCTTAGGAGGCCCAAATGGCTACACCTTC. Protein: CASSLGGPNGYTF.

The chain links TRBV5-4 to TRBJ2-2; TRBD2 matches at 10 bases. Germline V gene sequence: CDR1 SGHNT, CDR2 YYREEE (reference sequence). The CDR3 contains 15 residues. Germline trimming cut 4 bases from V and 5 bases from J; bases unmatched to any gene: 5. For the CDR3, the DNA is TGTGCCAGCAGCGGCGGGACTAGCGTAACCGGGGAGCTGTTTTTT. This gives the protein CASSGGTSVTGELFF.

The chain joins TRBV27 to TRBJ2-7, with 9 bases fitting TRBD1. Germline assignment: CDR1 MNHEY and CDR2 SMNVEV (reference sequence). The CDR3 runs 15 residues. Trimming took 4 bases from V and 5 from J; bases not matched to a gene: 9. The CDR3 sequence is CASSSLGQGEDEQYF. The CDR3 DNA reads as TGTGCCAGCAGTTCGCTGGGACAGGGTGAGGACGAGCAGTACTTC.

The rearrangement links TRBV7-9 to TRBJ1-2; 8 nucleotides line up with TRBD1. This CDR3 contains 12 residues. Germline CDR1 SEHNR, CDR2 FQNEAQ (reference sequence). The ends lost 5 bases at V and 9 bases at J; junction bases unmatched: 5. The CDR3 DNA reads as TGTGCCAGCAGCGGACAGGGTCGGAGCTACACCTTC. Amino acids: CASSGQGRSYTF.

The V and J genes are TRBV14 and TRBJ2-3, with 7 nucleotides matching TRBD2. The CDR3 has 15 residues. The V segment lost 5 bases and the J segment 4 bases; nucleotides outside the gene matches: 9. The V gene's germline CDR1 is SGHDN and CDR2 FVKESK. The DNA for the CDR3 is TGTGCCAGCAGCGCTCGACGGCGGGAGCCAGATACGCAGTATTTT. Encoded protein: CASSARRREPDTQYF.

This clone was counted a few times. This chain connects TRBV24-1 to TRBJ2-7; possibly TRBD1 for D (6 bases). The CDR3 consists of 12 residues. V lost 4 bases to trimming and J lost 4 bases, with 7 bases between them. Looked up from germline, CDR1 is KGHDR and CDR2 is SFDVKD. CDR3 sequence: CATSEQGYEQYF. The CDR3 DNA is TGTGCCACCAGTGAGCAGGGGTACGAGCAGTACTTC.

The rearrangement joins TRBV10-3 to TRBJ2-3; weak D call: TRBD2 (5 bases). V lost 2 bases, J lost 5 bases, and 11 bases lay in between. CDR3 size: 14 residues. The germline V gene encodes CDR1 ENHRY and CDR2 SYGVKD. The CDR3 region is CAISEGQAGDTQYF. In DNA form, the CDR3 reads TGTGCCATCAGTGAGGGGCAGGCGGGAGATACGCAGTATTTT.

This sequence joins TRBV4-3 and TRBJ1-2; D is unresolved. In germline, CDR1 is LGHNA, CDR2 YSLEER. The V end lost 0 bases, the J end lost 8 bases, and 16 bases lay between the germline ends. The CDR3 consists of 15 residues. CDR3 DNA: TGCGCCAGCAGCCAAGATGTCGCAGGTTATCTGGGCTACACCTTC. Amino acid sequence: CASSQDVAGYLGYTF.

This chain joins TRBV5-1 and TRBJ2-5; 9 bases match TRBD2. Germline V lookup: CDR1 SGHRS, CDR2 YFSETQ. This CDR3 contains 14 residues. Losses at the gene ends were 4 bases for V and 5 bases for J; bases not matched to a gene: 6. This chain's CDR3 is CASSVSGSTETQYF. The CDR3 DNA reads as TGCGCCAGCAGCGTTAGCGGGAGCACGGAGACCCAGTACTTC.

The V and J genes are TRBV19 and TRBJ2-7, with TRBD2 matching over 9 bases. Looked up from germline, CDR1 is LNHDA and CDR2 is SQIVND (reference sequence). The V gene end was trimmed by 4 bases and the J gene end by 3 bases; junction bases not matched to a gene: 16. The CDR3 loop spans 18 amino acids. The CDR3 reads CASSTSGNLRSVFYEQYF. As DNA, the CDR3 is TGTGCCAGTAGTACTAGCGGGAATCTCAGAAGTGTTTTCTACGAGCAGTACTTC.

J is TRBJ2-7 and V is TRBV5-4; 8 nucleotides align to TRBD2. The CDR3 has 14 residues. The V gene end was trimmed by 4 bases and the J gene end by 4 bases; junction bases not matched to a gene: 7. In germline, CDR1 is SGHNT, CDR2 YYREEE (reference sequence). Here the CDR3 DNA reads TGTGCCAGCAGCCCGGGACTAGATTTGTACGAGCAGTACTTC. Translating gives CASSPGLDLYEQYF.

The chain carries TRBV7-3 and TRBJ2-7; a possible D gene is TRBD1 (6 bases). Trimming left V 4 bases short and J 2 bases short, with 15 bases between. The germline V gene encodes CDR1 SGHTA and CDR2 FQGTGA. This CDR3 spans 15 amino acids. The CDR3 spells CASSSGTLYPYEQYF. As DNA, the CDR3 is TGTGCCAGCAGCTCCGGGACACTTTACCCCTACGAGCAGTACTTC.

This chain joins TRBV5-1 and TRBJ2-3; 11 bases align to TRBD2. There are 16 residues in the CDR3. Germline loops: CDR1 SGHRS, CDR2 YFSETQ. Germline trimming cut 4 bases from V and 4 bases from J; bases unmatched to any gene: 8. This CDR3 is CASSTLTSGISDTQYF. CDR3 sequence (DNA): TGCGCCAGCAGCACCTTGACTAGCGGGATTTCAGATACGCAGTATTTT.

This clone was detected a few times. Within the sample, other DNA sequences also encode this same CDR3. The chain is built from TRBV3-1 (or the pseudogene TRBV3-2) and TRBJ2-1; 12 positions agree with TRBD2. The CDR3 covers 15 residues. With V trimmed by 3 bases and J by 6 bases, 3 bases remained unmatched. CDR1 LGHDT and CDR2 YNNKEL come from the germline V gene (reference sequence). In DNA form, the CDR3 reads TGTGCCAGCAGCCAGGGACTAGCGGGTCCCAATGAGCAGTTCTTC. This encodes CASSQGLAGPNEQFF.

This rearrangement joins TRBV5-1 to TRBJ2-7; TRBD1 is a possible D gene (6 bases). The length of the CDR3 is 15 residues. Trimming pared 0 bases from V and 3 bases from J, leaving 13 bases between. Germline-derived CDR1 and CDR2 are SGHRS and YFSETQ. CDR3 nucleotides: TGCGCCAGCAGCTTGGTGGCAGGGGAATACTACGAGCAGTACTTC. It specifies CASSLVAGEYYEQYF.

This clone was counted only a few times. The V call is TRBV19, the J call TRBJ1-1, with 8 positions matching TRBD1. Germline CDR1 is LNHDA and CDR2 is SQIVND (reference sequence). The CDR3 spans 13 residues. V lost 6 bases to trimming and J lost 7 bases; unmatched junction nucleotides: 7. CDR3 nucleotides: TGTGCCAGTAGCCGACAGGGGTGGAATGAAGCTTTCTTT. This codes for CASSRQGWNEAFF.

This clone was recorded once. CDR3 region: CASSYPAGGPGETQYF. CDR3 nucleotide sequence: TGTGCCAGCAGTTACCCCGCGGGAGGGCCGGGGGAGACCCAGTACTTC. The chain is built from TRBV6-5 and TRBJ2-5; 9 bases fit TRBD2. V lost 2 bases to trimming and J lost 5 bases; unmatched junction nucleotides: 9. CDR1 and CDR2 from the germline V gene are MNHEY and SVGAGI. CDR3 size: 16 residues.

The chain links TRBV6-2 or TRBV6-3 to TRBJ2-2; TRBD2 matches 15 bases. CDR3 size: 18 residues. Germline assignment: CDR1 MNHEY and CDR2 SVGEGT. V trimming: 3 bases; J trimming: 7 bases; junction bases outside the gene matches: 9. CDR3 in DNA: TGTGCCAGCAGTTATTCTGGACTAGCGGGAGGGCCCTTCGGGGAGCTGTTTTTT. Protein: CASSYSGLAGGPFGELFF.

In the case of this clone: The sample holds other DNA sequences that translate to the same CDR3. V gene TRBV5-6 combines with J gene TRBJ1-5; D remains ambiguous. V was cut by 5 bases and J by 2 bases, with 5 bases left in between. Germline assignment: CDR1 SGHDT and CDR2 YYEEEE. The CDR3 is 12 residues long. CDR3 loop: CASSRGNQPQHF. The CDR3 DNA reads TGTGCCAGCAGTCGGGGCAATCAGCCCCAGCATTTT.

The chain recombines TRBV7-2 with TRBJ1-2; a possible D gene is TRBD1 (5 bases). With 5 bases removed from V and 2 bases from J, the gap between germline ends came to 12 bases. The V gene's germline CDR1 is SGHTA and CDR2 FQGNSA. The CDR3 is made up of 14 amino acids. The CDR3: CASSAQGTNYGYTF. CDR3 sequence (DNA): TGTGCCAGCAGCGCTCAGGGTACGAACTATGGCTACACCTTC.

The DNA for the CDR3 is TGCAGCGTTGAGGACAGGAAATCGAATGGCTACACCTTC. It yields the protein CSVEDRKSNGYTF. The chain carries TRBV29-1 and TRBJ1-2, with 7 nucleotides matching TRBD1. Germline V gene sequence: CDR1 SQVTM, CDR2 ANQGSEA. The trim removed 3 bases at V and 6 bases at J, leaving 7 bases unmatched. The CDR3 extends over 13 amino acids.